This T cell receptor beta chain derives from a study of T cell changes during pregnancy in multiple sclerosis. Trimming stripped 3 bases from V and 1 base from J, with 14 bases between. The CDR3 loop spans 16 amino acids. The germline V gene encodes CDR1 MNHEY and CDR2 SMNVEV (reference sequence). Method: immunoSEQ multiplex PCR; TCRdb's copy keeps in-frame clones and lacks some. The sample records about 33,000 clones, 85% to 95% being singletons. This sequence joins TRBV27 and TRBJ2-3; D may be TRBD1 (5 bases). What was sequenced was PBMCs (not recorded whether the cells were cultured). This TCR was sampled from a female donor with multiple sclerosis, enrolled in a pregnancy study. The CDR3 loop reads CASSFGRGSGTDTQYF. CDR3 sequence (DNA): TGTGCCAGCAGTTTTGGTAGGGGATCGGGCACAGATACGCAGTATTTT.